The present T cell receptor (beta chain) was sequenced within a study of blood T cell repertoires in COVID-19 (dated by TCRdb to about 2020). For the study in its entirety: Collaborator samples came from the United States, Italy and Spain and covered acute and convalescent phases of COVID-19. The prospective study material was composed of cDNA or gDNA derived from T cells, B-cell-depleted T cells, or PBMCs. Deeply sampled blood TCRbeta repertoires from subjects exposed to, actively infected with, or recovered from COVID-19 were included in the dataset. The repertoires were released in a freely available public database intended as a resource for research on the immune response to SARS-CoV-2. Samples were obtained from the ongoing ImmuneRACE study (first 160 participants) and from about 1,300 subjects provided by 6 global collaborators. Nearly every sample came with metadata listing a de-identified subject ID, COVID-19 status, age in years and sex. HLA class I and class II types, where available, came from metadata supplied by the sample provider rather than from assay-based typing.

Deletion took 7 bases off V and 5 bases off J, with a span of 20 bases between the germline ends. Spanning cysteine to phenylalanine, the CDR3 consists of 16 amino acids. Left in the record is the CDR3 DNA by itself, 48 bases read in frame from the first base. According to the germline V gene (reference sequence), CDR1 reads LNHDA and CDR2 reads SQIVND. Broad study findings and their caveats: Clinical and demographic metadata were provided uncurated, with the amount varying by source and participant.

This clone was observed a few times. Its antigen is not yet known. It has no much larger one-base neighbor in the sample; base qualities were not kept. TCRbeta CDR3 regions were amplified from genomic DNA using the immunoSEQ Assay, a bias-controlled multiplex PCR. Turning to the authors' computational methods: The number of nucleated cells in each sample was estimated by amplification of reference gene primers within the assay. Sequence reads were collapsed and filtered to measure the absolute abundance of every unique TCRbeta CDR3 rearrangement. For each sample, productive Simpson clonality was calculated as the square root of Simpson's diversity index across productive rearrangements. TCRdb took this table from immuneACCESS and kept in-frame rearrangements with V and J called. Such tables lack part of the clones; where checked against another copy, unresolved V genes explain under half of the gap, and the rest is unexplained. The DNA gave D and trimming, while V, J and clone size come from that table. This sample lists 310,000 or so clones; roughly 87% were detected once. The ten biggest clones cover around 10% of the sample.

One collaborating source in Seattle enrolled patients during active infection and followed them longitudinally through the course of disease. Whole blood was collected in K2EDTA tubes by collaborating institutions according to the institutions' own protocols. For TCRbeta analysis, collaborator samples were shipped as frozen whole blood, as isolated PBMCs, or as DNA extracted from either sample type. The sequence joins TRBV19 to TRBJ2-2; the D gene is perhaps TRBD2, on 5 matching bases. Sequenced: peripheral blood. The TCR was taken from a man aged 25 to 40 with COVID-19, enrolled during active disease. The nucleotide sequence is given as TGTGCCAGTAACCAATACGGGGAGAAAAGAACCGGGGAGCTGTTTTTT. It is translated as CASNQYGEKRTGELFF.